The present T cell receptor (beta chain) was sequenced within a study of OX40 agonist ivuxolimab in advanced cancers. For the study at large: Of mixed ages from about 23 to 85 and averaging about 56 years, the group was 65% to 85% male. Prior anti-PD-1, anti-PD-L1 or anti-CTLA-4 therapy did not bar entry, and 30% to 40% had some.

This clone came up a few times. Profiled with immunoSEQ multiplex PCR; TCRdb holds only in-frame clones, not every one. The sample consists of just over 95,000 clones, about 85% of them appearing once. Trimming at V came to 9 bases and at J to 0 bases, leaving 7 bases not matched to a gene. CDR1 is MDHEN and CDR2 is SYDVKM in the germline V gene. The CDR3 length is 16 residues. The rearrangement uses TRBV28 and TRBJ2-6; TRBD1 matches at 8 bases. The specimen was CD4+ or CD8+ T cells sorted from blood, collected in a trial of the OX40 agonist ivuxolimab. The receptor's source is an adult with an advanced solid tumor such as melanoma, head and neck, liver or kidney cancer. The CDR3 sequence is CASSQGGLSGANVLTF. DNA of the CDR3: TGTGCCAGTTCACAGGGGGGCCTCTCTGGGGCCAACGTCCTGACTTTC.